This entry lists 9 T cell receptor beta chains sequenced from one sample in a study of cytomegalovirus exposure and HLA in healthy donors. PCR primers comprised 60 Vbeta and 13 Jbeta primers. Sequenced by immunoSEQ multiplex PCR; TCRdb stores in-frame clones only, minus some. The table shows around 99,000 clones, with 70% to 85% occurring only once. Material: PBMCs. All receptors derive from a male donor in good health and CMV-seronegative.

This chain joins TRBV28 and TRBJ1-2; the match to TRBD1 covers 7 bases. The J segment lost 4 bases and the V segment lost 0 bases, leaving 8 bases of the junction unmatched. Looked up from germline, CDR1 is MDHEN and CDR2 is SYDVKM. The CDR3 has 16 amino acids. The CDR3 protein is CASSLWNRGLAYGYTF. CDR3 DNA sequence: TGTGCCAGCAGTTTATGGAACAGGGGCCTAGCCTATGGCTACACCTTC.

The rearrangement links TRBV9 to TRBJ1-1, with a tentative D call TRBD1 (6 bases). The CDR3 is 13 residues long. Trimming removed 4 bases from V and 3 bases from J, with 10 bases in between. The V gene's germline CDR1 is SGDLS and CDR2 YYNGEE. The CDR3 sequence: CASSPGVYTEAFF. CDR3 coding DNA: TGTGCCAGCAGCCCAGGGGTTTACACTGAAGCTTTCTTT. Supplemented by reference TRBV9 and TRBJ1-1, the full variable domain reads DSGVTQTPKHLITATGQRVTLRCSPRSGDLSVYWYQQSLDQGLQFLIQYYNGEERAKGNILERFSAQQFPDLHSELNLSSLELGDSALYFCASSPGVYTEAFFGQGTRLTVV.

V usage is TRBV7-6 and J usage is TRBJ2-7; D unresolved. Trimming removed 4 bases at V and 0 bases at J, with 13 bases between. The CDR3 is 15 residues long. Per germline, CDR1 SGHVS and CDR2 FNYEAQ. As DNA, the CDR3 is TGTGCCAGCAGCTCCCTCGGCGGAAGCTCCTACGAGCAGTACTTC. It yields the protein CASSSLGGSSYEQYF.

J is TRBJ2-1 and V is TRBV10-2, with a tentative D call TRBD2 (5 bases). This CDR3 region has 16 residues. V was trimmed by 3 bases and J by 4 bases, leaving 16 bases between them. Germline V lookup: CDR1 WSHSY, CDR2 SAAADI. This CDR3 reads CASSDPRVARYNEQFF. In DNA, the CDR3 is TGCGCCAGCAGTGACCCGAGGGTAGCGCGGTACAATGAGCAGTTCTTC.

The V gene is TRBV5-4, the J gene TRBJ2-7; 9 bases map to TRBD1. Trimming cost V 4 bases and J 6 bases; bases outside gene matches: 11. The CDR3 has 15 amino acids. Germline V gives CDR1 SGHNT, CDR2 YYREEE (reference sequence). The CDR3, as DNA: TGTGCCAGCAGCGCTTCCGGGACAGGGTGGGTCGAGCAGTACTTC. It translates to CASSASGTGWVEQYF. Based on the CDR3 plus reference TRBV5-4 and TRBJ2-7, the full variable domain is ETGVTQSPTHLIKTRGQQVTLRCSSQSGHNTVSWYQQALGQGPQFIFQYYREEENGRGNFPPRFSGLQFPNYSSELNVNALELDDSALYLCASSASGTGWVEQYFGPGTRLTVT.

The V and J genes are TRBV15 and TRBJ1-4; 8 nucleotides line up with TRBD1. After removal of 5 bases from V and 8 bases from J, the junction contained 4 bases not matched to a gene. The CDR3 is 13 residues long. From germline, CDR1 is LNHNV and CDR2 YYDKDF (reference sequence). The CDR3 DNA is TGTGCCACCAGCCCCAGGGGGCACGAAAAACTGTTTTTT. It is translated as CATSPRGHEKLFF.

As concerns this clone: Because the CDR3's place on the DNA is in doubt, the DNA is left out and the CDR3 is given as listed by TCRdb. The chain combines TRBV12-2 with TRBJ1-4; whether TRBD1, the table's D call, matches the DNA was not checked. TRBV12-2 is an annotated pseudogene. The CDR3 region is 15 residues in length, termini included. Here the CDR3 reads CASRWAGGANEKLFF.

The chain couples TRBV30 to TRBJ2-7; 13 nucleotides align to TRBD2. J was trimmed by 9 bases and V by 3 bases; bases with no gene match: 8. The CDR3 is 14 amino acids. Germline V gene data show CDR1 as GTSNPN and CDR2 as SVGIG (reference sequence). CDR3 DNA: TGTGCCTGGAGAGCGGGACTAGCGGGATCAGGGCAGTACTTC. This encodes CAWRAGLAGSGQYF. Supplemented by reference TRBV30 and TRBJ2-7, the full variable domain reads SQTIHQWPATLVQPVGSPLSLECTVEGTSNPNLYWYRQAAGRGLQLLFYSVGIGQISSEVPQNLSASRPQDRQFILSSKKLLLSDSGFYLCAWRAGLAGSGQYFGPGTRLTVT.

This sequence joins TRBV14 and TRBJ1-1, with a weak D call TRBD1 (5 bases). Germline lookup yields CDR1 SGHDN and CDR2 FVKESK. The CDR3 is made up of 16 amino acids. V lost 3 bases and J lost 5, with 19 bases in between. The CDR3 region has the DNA TGTGCCAGCAGCCACCTCGTTTGGGGGGAGAGAACTGAAGCTTTCTTT. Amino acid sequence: CASSHLVWGERTEAFF. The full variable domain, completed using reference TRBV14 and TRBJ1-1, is EAGVTQFPSHSVIEKGQTVTLRCDPISGHDNLYWYRRVMGKEIKFLLHFVKESKQDESGMPNNRFLAERTGGTYSTLKVQPAELEDSGVYFCASSHLVWGERTEAFFGQGTRLTVV.